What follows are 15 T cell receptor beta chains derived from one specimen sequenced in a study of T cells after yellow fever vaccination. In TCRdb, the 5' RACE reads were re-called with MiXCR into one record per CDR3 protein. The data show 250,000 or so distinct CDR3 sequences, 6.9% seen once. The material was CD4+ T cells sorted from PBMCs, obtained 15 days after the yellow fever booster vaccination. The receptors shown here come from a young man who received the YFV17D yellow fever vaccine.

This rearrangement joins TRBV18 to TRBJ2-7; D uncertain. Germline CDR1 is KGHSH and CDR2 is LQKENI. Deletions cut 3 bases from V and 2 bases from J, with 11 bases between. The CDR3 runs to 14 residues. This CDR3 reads CASSPIHPPYEQYF. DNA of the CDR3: TGTGCCAGCTCACCTATACACCCTCCCTACGAGCAGTACTTC.

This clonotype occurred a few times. DNA for the CDR3: TGTGCCAGCAGCCAAGACTCGGGTTTGGGGGGTGTTGAAGCTTTCTTT. Translating gives CASSQDSGLGGVEAFF. The J gene is TRBJ1-1, the V gene TRBV3-1; maybe TRBD1 (5 bases). Germline V lookup: CDR1 LGHDT, CDR2 YNNKEL (reference sequence). There are 16 residues in the CDR3. V was shortened by 0 bases and J by 7 bases, with 18 bases between the two germline ends.

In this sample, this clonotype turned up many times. This CDR3 is CAIRRQGQPQETQYF. The CDR3 nucleotides read TGTGCCATCAGGCGGCAGGGACAGCCTCAAGAGACCCAGTACTTC. The chain recombines TRBV10-3 with TRBJ2-5; 7 nucleotides agree with TRBD1. V was clipped by 6 bases and J by 2 bases; unmatched bases: 9. The CDR3 covers 15 residues. Germline values: CDR1 ENHRY, CDR2 SYGVKD.

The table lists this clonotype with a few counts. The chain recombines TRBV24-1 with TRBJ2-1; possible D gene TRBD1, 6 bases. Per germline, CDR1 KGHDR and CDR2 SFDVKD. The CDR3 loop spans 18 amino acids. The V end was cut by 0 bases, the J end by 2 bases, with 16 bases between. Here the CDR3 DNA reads TGTGCCACCAGTGATTTGCGGCCGACCGGGACAACCTACAATGAGCAGTTCTTC. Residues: CATSDLRPTGTTYNEQFF.

The CDR3: CASSFRGRGGYTF. In nucleotides, the CDR3 is TGTGCCAGCAGTTTCCGGGGGAGGGGTGGCTACACCTTC. The J gene is TRBJ1-2, the V gene TRBV12-3 or TRBV12-4; D perhaps matches TRBD1 (5 bases). This CDR3 has 13 amino acids. V lost 3 bases and J lost 7, with 12 bases in between.

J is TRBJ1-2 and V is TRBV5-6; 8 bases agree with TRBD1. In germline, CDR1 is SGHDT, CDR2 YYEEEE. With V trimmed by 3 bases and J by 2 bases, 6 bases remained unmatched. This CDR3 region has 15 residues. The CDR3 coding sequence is TGTGCCAGCAGCTCTACTCGACAGGGGAACTATGGCTACACCTTC. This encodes CASSSTRQGNYGYTF.

The DNA for the CDR3 is TGTGCCAGCAGTTACAGTGCCGAGCAGTACTTC. Protein product: CASSYSAEQYF. J is TRBJ2-7 and V is TRBV6-5; no definite D call. The CDR3 runs to 11 residues. From germline, CDR1 is MNHEY and CDR2 SVGAGI. Trimming shortened V by 2 bases and J by 6 bases, and 5 bases separated the two germline ends.

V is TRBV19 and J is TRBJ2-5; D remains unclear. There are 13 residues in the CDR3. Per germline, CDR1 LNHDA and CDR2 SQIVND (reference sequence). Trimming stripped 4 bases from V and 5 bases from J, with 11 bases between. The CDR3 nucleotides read TGTGCCAGTAGTAACCGGGCTAGTGAGACCCAGTACTTC. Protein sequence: CASSNRASETQYF.

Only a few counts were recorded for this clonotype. As DNA, the CDR3 is TGCGCCAGCAGCTTGCTGGGGATGGGACCGACGAACACCGGGGAGCTGTTTTTT. As protein: CASSLLGMGPTNTGELFF. The chain carries TRBV5-1 and TRBJ2-2; TRBD1 or TRBD2 may be the D gene (5 bases each). V dropped 1 base and J dropped 0 bases, with 16 bases sitting between them. Germline CDR1 SGHRS, CDR2 YFSETQ. The CDR3 is made up of 18 amino acids.

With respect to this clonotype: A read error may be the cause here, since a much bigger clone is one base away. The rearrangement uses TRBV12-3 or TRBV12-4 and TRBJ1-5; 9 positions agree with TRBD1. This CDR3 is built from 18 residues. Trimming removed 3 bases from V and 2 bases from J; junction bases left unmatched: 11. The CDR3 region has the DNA TGTGCCAGCAGTTTCACATACCGGGACAGGGCGGGCAATCAGCCCCAGCATTTT. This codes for CASSFTYRDRAGNQPQHF.

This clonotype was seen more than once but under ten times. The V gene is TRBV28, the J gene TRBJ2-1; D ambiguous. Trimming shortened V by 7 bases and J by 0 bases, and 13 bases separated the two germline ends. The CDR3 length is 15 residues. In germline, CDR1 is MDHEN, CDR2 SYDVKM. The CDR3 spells CASKRHSSSYNEQFF. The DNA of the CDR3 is TGTGCCAGCAAAAGACACTCCTCCTCCTACAATGAGCAGTTCTTC.

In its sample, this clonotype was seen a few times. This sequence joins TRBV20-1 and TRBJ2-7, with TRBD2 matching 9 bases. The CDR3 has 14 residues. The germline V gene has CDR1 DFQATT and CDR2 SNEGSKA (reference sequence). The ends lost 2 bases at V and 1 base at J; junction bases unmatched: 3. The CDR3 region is CSARKAGGSYEQYF. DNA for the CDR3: TGCAGTGCTAGAAAAGCGGGAGGTTCCTACGAGCAGTACTTC.

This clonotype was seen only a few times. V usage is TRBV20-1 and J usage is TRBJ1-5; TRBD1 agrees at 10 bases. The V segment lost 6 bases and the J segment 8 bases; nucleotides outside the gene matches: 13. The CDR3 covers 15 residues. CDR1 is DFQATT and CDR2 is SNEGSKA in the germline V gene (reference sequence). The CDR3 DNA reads TGCAGTGCATTCGCCCCTGGACAGGGGGAGAAGCCCCAGCATTTT. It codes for CSAFAPGQGEKPQHF.

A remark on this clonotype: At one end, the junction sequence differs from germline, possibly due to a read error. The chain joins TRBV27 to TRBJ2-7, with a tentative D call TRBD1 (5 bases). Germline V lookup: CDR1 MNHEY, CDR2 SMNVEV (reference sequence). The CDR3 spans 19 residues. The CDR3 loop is CASSLRFVLSQGNSYVQYF. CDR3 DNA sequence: TGTGCCAGCAGTTTAAGATTCGTTTTGTCGCAGGGAAACTCCTACGTGCAGTACTTC.

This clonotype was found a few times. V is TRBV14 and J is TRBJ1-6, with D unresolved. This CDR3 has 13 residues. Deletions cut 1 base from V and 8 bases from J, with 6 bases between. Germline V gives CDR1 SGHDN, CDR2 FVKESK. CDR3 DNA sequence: TGTGCCAGCAGCCAAGTGGTGTATTCACCCCTCCACTTT. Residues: CASSQVVYSPLHF.